The 10 T cell receptor beta chains given below trace back to one sample, sequenced in a study of blood T cell repertoires in COVID-19 (dated by TCRdb to the early 2020s). Receptor amplification or capture employed the immunoSEQ multiplex PCR assay. TCRdb re-hosts the immuneACCESS table, in-frame sequences only. Its copies lack some clones; in the studies checked, an unresolved V gene accounts for under half of them, and the cause for the rest is not known. Across this sample there are over 450,000 clones, with around nine tenths seen only once. The ten largest account for 7.5% to 9.5% of the sample. Source material: peripheral blood. The receptors originated from a woman between 50 and 59 years old with COVID-19, enrolled during active disease.

V usage is TRBV9 and J usage is TRBJ2-1; TRBD2 matches 9 bases. The CDR3 is 16 amino acids. Germline V lookup: CDR1 SGDLS, CDR2 YYNGEE. V shed 5 bases, J shed 1 base, and the junction held 7 bases outside the gene matches. CDR3 in DNA: TGTGCCAGCAGTCAGCGGGGGGCGGGATCCTACAATGAGCAGTTCTTC. It encodes CASSQRGAGSYNEQFF.

The chain is built from TRBV11-2 and TRBJ1-1; TRBD1 aligns across 8 bases. Unmatched junction bases numbered 7, after V lost 1 base and J lost 6 bases. This CDR3 spans 15 amino acids. Germline CDR1 reads SGHAT; CDR2 reads FQNNGV. CDR3 DNA sequence: TGTGCCAGCAGCTTAGTGGGGACAGGCAGTTCTGAAGCTTTCTTT. Its protein is CASSLVGTGSSEAFF. Together with reference TRBV11-2 and TRBJ1-1, the CDR3 gives the full variable domain: EAGVAQSPRYKIIEKRQSVAFWCNPISGHATLYWYQQILGQGPKLLIQFQNNGVVDDSQLPKDRFSAERLKGVDSTLKIQPAKLEDSAVYLCASSLVGTGSSEAFFGQGTRLTVV.

The chain employs TRBV7-2 and TRBJ1-1, with D unclear. The V gene lost 4 bases and the J gene lost 0 bases, with 6 bases spanning the gap. The germline V gene encodes CDR1 SGHTA and CDR2 FQGNSA. The CDR3 consists of 13 residues. The CDR3 sequence: CASSYTVNTEAFF. CDR3 nucleotide sequence: TGTGCCAGCAGCTACACAGTGAACACTGAAGCTTTCTTT.

CDR3 nucleotide sequence: TGTGCCAGTAGTATGGGACAGGGTGCGGGAAACACCATATATTTT. Encoded protein: CASSMGQGAGNTIYF. V and J are TRBV19 and TRBJ1-3; 9 bases line up with TRBD1. Unmatched junction bases numbered 4, after V lost 3 bases and J lost 4 bases. The CDR3 is 15 residues long. Germline-derived CDR1 and CDR2 are LNHDA and SQIVND (reference sequence).

The CDR3 here is CAWSRTHGNTIYF. As DNA, the CDR3 is TGTGCCTGGAGTCGGACACATGGAAACACCATATATTTT. The chain has TRBV30 and TRBJ1-3, with D possibly matching TRBD1 (5 bases). The CDR3 contains 13 residues. CDR1 GTSNPN and CDR2 SVGIG come from the germline V gene (reference sequence). V shed 2 bases and J shed 3 bases, with 8 bases lying between them.

The chain employs TRBV6-5 and TRBJ1-6; no clear D gene. The V end was cut by 5 bases, the J end by 8 bases, with 13 bases between. CDR1 and CDR2 (germline): MNHEY, SVGAGI. The CDR3 consists of 14 residues. The CDR3 region is CASSRRLWDSPLHF. CDR3 in DNA: TGTGCCAGCAGTCGGAGGTTATGGGATTCACCCCTCCACTTT.

This rearrangement joins TRBV28 to TRBJ1-4; D uncertain. The CDR3 consists of 12 residues. V lost 10 bases and J lost 4, with 10 bases in between. Germline V gene lookup returns CDR1 MDHEN and CDR2 SYDVKM. The CDR3 nucleotides are TGTGCCATAGGTAGCCTTAATGAAAAACTGTTTTTT. It is translated as CAIGSLNEKLFF.

The chain uses TRBV5-1 and TRBJ1-3; no reliable D call. Trimming removed 4 bases at V and 3 bases at J, with 11 bases between. This CDR3 contains 14 residues. In germline, CDR1 is SGHRS, CDR2 YFSETQ. CDR3 loop: CASSRGENGNTIYF. The DNA of the CDR3 is TGCGCCAGCAGCCGAGGTGAGAATGGAAACACCATATATTTT.

This chain connects TRBV5-4 to TRBJ1-1, with D possibly matching TRBD1 (6 bases). V was clipped by 3 bases and J by 4 bases, with 16 bases between them. The V gene's germline CDR1 is SGHNT and CDR2 YYREEE (reference sequence). The CDR3 spans 15 residues. CDR3 DNA sequence: TGTGCCAGCAGCTCCGAGACAGGAATAATCACTGAAGCTTTCTTT. This sequence encodes CASSSETGIITEAFF.

There are a few counts of this clone. The chain couples TRBV30 to TRBJ1-5; tentative D call: TRBD1 (5 bases). V was pared by 0 bases and J by 2 bases, with 17 bases between. Germline V lookup: CDR1 GTSNPN, CDR2 SVGIG (reference sequence). The CDR3 is 17 residues long. The CDR3 here is CAWSVYPPGEGNQPQHF. The DNA of the CDR3 is TGTGCCTGGAGTGTTTACCCCCCGGGGGAGGGCAATCAGCCCCAGCATTTT.